These 29 T cell receptor beta chains came from one sample sequenced in a study of cytomegalovirus exposure and HLA in healthy donors. Sequencing used immunoSEQ multiplex PCR; TCRdb keeps in-frame clones, though not all of them. The sample includes 230,000 or so clones, about 91% of them seen just once. Sequenced material: PBMCs. These receptors were obtained from a woman younger than 30 in good health and CMV-seronegative.

This clone was detected once. The chain couples TRBV2 to TRBJ2-1; 10 bases agree with TRBD2. The CDR3 is 16 amino acids. The V and J ends lost 1 base and 2 bases, in that order; junction bases with no gene match: 2. Looked up from germline, CDR1 is SNHLY and CDR2 is FYNNEI. This CDR3 is CASSEGTSGTYNEQFF. For the CDR3, the DNA is TGTGCCAGCAGTGAAGGGACTAGCGGAACCTACAATGAGCAGTTCTTC.

J is TRBJ1-5 and V is TRBV28; perhaps TRBD1 as D (6 bases). The CDR3 spans 17 residues. CDR1 is MDHEN, CDR2 SYDVKM, per germline. Trimming removed 6 bases at V and 4 bases at J, with 22 bases between. The CDR3 spells CASRSGTIGSVNQPQHF. The CDR3 DNA reads TGTGCCAGCAGATCCGGGACAATAGGAAGCGTAAATCAGCCCCAGCATTTT.

The chain links TRBV29-1 to TRBJ2-5; TRBD2 matches at 9 bases. Germline V gives CDR1 SQVTM, CDR2 ANQGSEA. The CDR3 consists of 13 residues. J was trimmed by 8 bases and V by 2 bases; bases with no gene match: 6. The CDR3: CSVEKSLAGTQYF. The DNA for the CDR3 is TGCAGCGTTGAAAAGTCCCTAGCGGGAACCCAGTACTTC.

The chain couples TRBV4-3 to TRBJ2-7; tentatively, D is TRBD2 (6 bases). V was shortened by 0 bases and J by 4 bases, with 16 bases between the two germline ends. This CDR3 region has 16 residues. Germline lookup yields CDR1 LGHNA and CDR2 YSLEER. CDR3 sequence reads: CASSQESRDLGYEQYF. DNA for the CDR3: TGCGCCAGCAGCCAAGAAAGCCGGGACTTGGGATACGAGCAGTACTTC.

This chain uses TRBV18 with TRBJ1-3; D call uncertain. Trimming removed 6 bases from V and 2 bases from J, with 14 bases in between. This CDR3 comprises 15 residues. Germline-derived CDR1 and CDR2 are KGHSH and LQKENI. CDR3 DNA sequence: TGTGCCAGCTCTATGAACCCGAGGACTGGAAACACCATATATTTT. Its protein product is CASSMNPRTGNTIYF.

V is TRBV6-1 and J is TRBJ2-7; 12 positions agree with TRBD2. CDR3 length equals 17 residues. Germline V gene sequence: CDR1 MNHNS, CDR2 SASEGT. The J segment lost 2 bases and the V segment lost 1 base, leaving 6 bases of the junction unmatched. CDR3 protein: CASSEELAGGLTYEQYF. The CDR3 coding sequence is TGTGCCAGCAGTGAAGAACTAGCGGGAGGTCTCACCTACGAGCAGTACTTC.

This clone came up a few times. The chain carries TRBV28 and TRBJ1-1; D is undetermined. Germline values: CDR1 MDHEN, CDR2 SYDVKM. Trimming took 6 bases from V and 7 from J, leaving 9 bases between them. The CDR3 contains 11 residues. The CDR3 spells CASREGGEAFF. As DNA, the CDR3 is TGTGCCAGCAGAGAGGGTGGTGAAGCTTTCTTT.

This clone was picked up one time. This sequence joins TRBV9 and TRBJ1-2; TRBD1 agrees at 10 bases. The V and J ends lost 0 bases and 9 bases, in that order; junction bases with no gene match: 2. The CDR3 contains 13 residues. Germline V gives CDR1 SGDLS, CDR2 YYNGEE. CDR3 DNA sequence: TGTGCCAGCAGCGTAGGGGACAGGGGCCGCTACACCTTC. Amino acids: CASSVGDRGRYTF.

This clone has a handful of counts. The rearrangement joins TRBV29-1 to TRBJ1-2; no clear D gene. Germline V gives CDR1 SQVTM, CDR2 ANQGSEA. CDR3 length: 10 amino acids. Trimming stripped 4 bases from V and 6 bases from J, with 6 bases between. The CDR3 nucleotides read TGCAGCGTTGCCGTCGATGGCTACACCTTC. It is translated as CSVAVDGYTF.

This rearrangement joins TRBV21-1 to TRBJ2-5; TRBD2 reflects the table's D call only, with no check against the DNA. TRBV21-1 represents a pseudogene. CDR3 length equals 15 residues. DNA of the CDR3: TGTGCCAGCATCGGGAGACTAGCGGGAGGTAAGACCCAGTACTTC. Residues: CASIGRLAGGKTQYF.

This rearrangement joins TRBV25-1 to TRBJ2-7, with TRBD2 matching over 12 bases. The germline gives CDR1 MGHDK, CDR2 SYGVNS. V lost 5 bases to trimming and J lost 0 bases; unmatched junction nucleotides: 8. The CDR3 runs to 17 residues. For the CDR3, the DNA is TGTGCCAGCAGTCTAGGCTCGACTAGCGGGAGCTCCTACGAGCAGTACTTC. This encodes CASSLGSTSGSSYEQYF.

The sample holds one count of this clone. This chain connects TRBV28 to TRBJ2-2; D remains ambiguous. The CDR3 length is 13 residues. Germline V gene sequence: CDR1 MDHEN, CDR2 SYDVKM. V lost 10 bases and J 0 bases, leaving 9 bases between the germline ends. CDR3 nucleotides: TGTGCCACTCGCTACTCGAACACCGGGGAGCTGTTTTTT. Translation gives CATRYSNTGELFF.

The chain uses TRBV2 and TRBJ2-1; D perhaps matches TRBD2 (5 bases). Trimming shortened V by 3 bases and J by 7 bases, and 19 bases separated the two germline ends. This CDR3 is 16 amino acids long. Germline V CDR1 and CDR2: SNHLY, FYNNEI. The CDR3 DNA reads TGTGCCAGCAGTGACCGTGGCCAATGGGGAGAAAATGAGCAGTTCTTC. Translated: CASSDRGQWGENEQFF.

The DNA for the CDR3 is TGTGCCAGTAGTATCCAGGGGGAATTGAACACTGAAGCTTTCTTT. Translation gives CASSIQGELNTEAFF. The rearrangement joins TRBV19 to TRBJ1-1, with 7 bases that match TRBD1. The germline gives CDR1 LNHDA, CDR2 SQIVND (reference sequence). V was clipped by 3 bases and J by 0 bases; unmatched bases: 4. The CDR3 is made up of 15 amino acids.

The J gene is TRBJ2-1, the V gene TRBV28; 10 nucleotides align to TRBD2. Germline loops: CDR1 MDHEN, CDR2 SYDVKM. The CDR3 sequence is 15 residues long. The trim removed 4 bases at V and 7 bases at J, leaving 7 bases unmatched. CDR3 sequence: CASSSSGSWENEQFF. The DNA for the CDR3 is TGTGCCAGCAGTTCTAGCGGGAGCTGGGAGAATGAGCAGTTCTTC.

This clone was found once. This rearrangement joins TRBV6-5 to TRBJ1-5, with 7 nucleotides matching TRBD1. V lost 7 bases to trimming and J lost 2 bases; unmatched junction nucleotides: 8. The CDR3 contains 15 residues. Germline V gene lookup returns CDR1 MNHEY and CDR2 SVGAGI. CDR3 residues: CASTIQGHGNQPQHF. CDR3 coding DNA: TGTGCCAGCACCATACAGGGGCACGGCAATCAGCCCCAGCATTTT.

V usage is TRBV2 and J usage is TRBJ2-1, with 11 positions matching TRBD2. Germline V gives CDR1 SNHLY, CDR2 FYNNEI. V lost 5 bases, J lost 4 bases, and 10 bases stayed unmatched. The CDR3 is 17 amino acids. The CDR3 DNA reads as TGTGCCAGCAGTTTTTCCGCACTAGCGGGAGTATACAATGAGCAGTTCTTC. This sequence encodes CASSFSALAGVYNEQFF.

The chain has TRBV4-1 and TRBJ1-2, with 7 bases lining up with TRBD1. V lost 3 bases and J lost 7; bases outside the gene matches: 8. This CDR3 spans 14 amino acids. CDR1 and CDR2 (germline): MGHRA, YSYEKL. CDR3 DNA sequence: TGCGCCAGCAGCCAGGGACAGAGAGCTATTGGCTACACCTTC. Translation: CASSQGQRAIGYTF.

The chain joins TRBV15 to TRBJ2-1; D is unresolved. The CDR3 is made up of 15 amino acids. Germline V gives CDR1 LNHNV, CDR2 YYDKDF (reference sequence). Trimming stripped 0 bases from V and 5 bases from J, with 11 bases between. For the CDR3, the DNA is TGTGCCACCAGCAGAGATCCCGATGCGGACAATGAGCAGTTCTTC. Amino acids: CATSRDPDADNEQFF. Together with reference TRBV15 and TRBJ2-1, the CDR3 gives the full variable domain: DAMVIQNPRYQVTQFGKPVTLSCSQTLNHNVMYWYQQKSSQAPKLLFHYYDKDFNNEADTPDNFQSRRPNTSFCFLDIRSPGLGDTAMYLCATSRDPDADNEQFFGPGTRLTVL.

This chain uses TRBV28 with TRBJ1-4, with D tentatively TRBD1 (5 bases). This CDR3 is 14 amino acids long. Trimming removed 3 bases from V and 8 bases from J, with 13 bases in between. Germline CDR1 MDHEN, CDR2 SYDVKM. Written as DNA, the CDR3 is TGTGCCAGCAGTTTCTTGCAGGGAGGGGAAAAACTGTTTTTT. This codes for CASSFLQGGEKLFF.

The V call is TRBV6-5, the J call TRBJ2-3; 7 bases match TRBD1. The germline V gene has CDR1 MNHEY and CDR2 SVGAGI. The V segment lost 2 bases and the J segment 6 bases; nucleotides outside the gene matches: 8. The CDR3 loop spans 15 amino acids. CDR3 sequence (DNA): TGTGCCAGCAGTTACGAGACAGGGAGAGAGGATACGCAGTATTTT. Its translation is CASSYETGREDTQYF.

The rearrangement links TRBV6-5 to TRBJ2-5; 8 bases fit TRBD1. Germline loops: CDR1 MNHEY, CDR2 SVGAGI. The CDR3 sequence is 16 residues long. With V trimmed by 0 bases and J by 2 bases, 5 bases remained unmatched. CDR3: CASSYSSGGEQETQYF. The CDR3 DNA reads TGTGCCAGCAGTTACTCATCAGGGGGCGAACAAGAGACCCAGTACTTC.

In its sample, this clone was seen once. The chain has TRBV6-1 and TRBJ1-5, with a possible D match to TRBD1 (6 bases). This CDR3 has 14 residues. V gave up 4 bases and J gave up 4 bases, with 11 bases separating them. Germline V gene lookup returns CDR1 MNHNS and CDR2 SASEGT. CDR3 bases: TGTGCCAGCAGTGTTTGGACAGAAAATCAGCCCCAGCATTTT. This encodes CASSVWTENQPQHF.

J is TRBJ1-5 and V is TRBV28, with D unclear. Looked up from germline, CDR1 is MDHEN and CDR2 is SYDVKM. V was clipped by 6 bases and J by 0 bases, with 12 bases between them. The CDR3 length is 15 residues. Here the CDR3 reads CASRPGEDSNQPQHF. DNA for the CDR3: TGTGCCAGCAGACCGGGAGAAGATAGCAATCAGCCCCAGCATTTT. The whole variable domain, remainder taken from reference TRBV28 and TRBJ1-5, is DVKVTQSSRYLVKRTGEKVFLECVQDMDHENMFWYRQDPGLGLRLIYFSYDVKMKEKGDIPEGYSVSREKKERFSLILESASTNQTSMYLCASRPGEDSNQPQHFGDGTRLSIL.

As DNA, the CDR3 is TGCAGTGTAAGGGAGGCAGATACGCAGTATTTT. Protein: CSVREADTQYF. V and J are TRBV20-1 and TRBJ2-3; possibly TRBD2 for D (6 bases). V lost 7 bases to trimming and J lost 4 bases, with 9 bases between them. Per germline, CDR1 DFQATT and CDR2 SNEGSKA (reference sequence). The CDR3 contains 11 residues.

This clone was seen once. The chain combines TRBV19 with TRBJ1-5; TRBD1 matches at 7 bases. The length of the CDR3 is 15 residues. The V gene's germline CDR1 is LNHDA and CDR2 SQIVND (reference sequence). V dropped 5 bases and J dropped 3; count of bases not matched to a gene: 7. The CDR3 loop reads CASSAKGADNQPQHF. The CDR3 bases are TGTGCCAGTAGTGCTAAGGGGGCAGACAATCAGCCCCAGCATTTT. Looking up the rest from reference TRBV19 and TRBJ1-5 gives the full variable domain: DGGITQSPKYLFRKEGQNVTLSCEQNLNHDAMYWYRQDPGQGLRLIYYSQIVNDFQKGDIAEGYSVSREKKESFPLTVTSAQKNPTAFYLCASSAKGADNQPQHFGDGTRLSIL.

This chain uses TRBV28 with TRBJ2-1, with 10 positions matching TRBD1. CDR1 and CDR2 (germline): MDHEN, SYDVKM. After removal of 8 bases from V and 8 bases from J, the junction contained 9 bases not matched to a gene. The CDR3 totals 14 residues. The CDR3 bases are TGTGCCAGCGGCCTGACAGGGGGCGAGTATGAGCAGTTCTTC. Its protein is CASGLTGGEYEQFF.

The rearrangement uses TRBV5-1 and TRBJ2-1; D gene uncertain. This CDR3 is 14 amino acids long. The germline gives CDR1 SGHRS, CDR2 YFSETQ. Trimming took off 4 bases at V and 10 bases at J, with 18 bases between the two ends. CDR3 sequence reads: CASSGTRGTGEQFF. The CDR3 nucleotides are TGCGCCAGCAGCGGAACTCGAGGAACCGGGGAGCAGTTCTTC.

The chain is built from TRBV6-5 and TRBJ1-2; 12 nucleotides match TRBD1. In germline, CDR1 is MNHEY, CDR2 SVGAGI. Trimming took 6 bases from V and 3 from J; bases not matched to a gene: 5. The CDR3 contains 15 residues. CDR3 region: CASSGTGGAHYGYTF. The DNA of the CDR3 is TGTGCCAGCAGCGGGACAGGGGGCGCTCACTATGGCTACACCTTC.